This entry describes one T cell receptor (beta chain). The antigen is not known. The data are from a study of metastatic and nonmetastatic thyroid tumors. As for the study in general: Repertoires from blood and tumor or nodule tissue of malignant and benign thyroid patients were compared. Notes on the study in general: Compared with benign nodules, malignant thyroid tumors were reported to have significantly higher TCR beta diversity in both blood and tumor.

CDR1 LGHDT and CDR2 YNNKEL come from the germline V gene (reference sequence). The CDR3 is made up of 18 amino acids. After removal of 1 base from V and 3 bases from J, the junction contained 10 bases not matched to a gene. No patient received treatment before thyroid surgery. As handled by the study authors: In papillary thyroid cancer, a distant-metastasis classifier was built using CDR3 differences across clinicopathological groups. TCRdb re-analyzed the PCR reads using MiXCR. The V and J calls and clone size come from TCRdb's table, not from the authors' own analysis. Of 60,000 to 75,000 clones in the sample, roughly 4% are singletons; the top ten hold approximately 20%.

The TCR was taken from a female donor with papillary thyroid cancer or a benign thyroid nodule (not recorded which). Some clones in this sample may be carry-over from other donors' samples. The chain carries TRBV3-1 and TRBJ2-3; 10 nucleotides line up with TRBD2. Sequenced sample: blood. CDR3 nucleotide sequence: TGTGCCAGCAGCCAAGTCTTTGAGAGCGGGAGGGTTACAGATACGCAGTATTTT. It encodes CASSQVFESGRVTDTQYF.